Following are 12 T cell receptor beta chains from one sample sequenced in a study of T cell repertoires in ileal Crohn's disease. The time point is: proximal margin of the surgical specimen (macroscopically non-inflamed). Here immunoSEQ multiplex PCR was the method, and the copy in TCRdb shows in-frame clones only, minus some. The sample includes thousands of clones, 60% to 80% of them seen just once. The sequenced material came from ileal tissue. Every receptor here comes from an adult with Crohn's disease.

The rearrangement joins TRBV9 to TRBJ2-7; D is unresolved. Trimming removed 0 bases at V and 0 bases at J, with 7 bases between. The CDR3 covers 14 residues. Germline V gene lookup returns CDR1 SGDLS and CDR2 YYNGEE. CDR3 amino acids: CASSVVPSSYEQYF. The CDR3 nucleotides read TGTGCCAGCAGCGTAGTCCCGAGCTCCTACGAGCAGTACTTC.

The chain links TRBV28 to TRBJ2-5; 7 bases map to TRBD1. Germline CDR1 reads MDHEN; CDR2 reads SYDVKM. The CDR3 is made up of 15 amino acids. Trimming took 3 bases from V and 2 from J; bases not matched to a gene: 6. Written as DNA, the CDR3 is TGTGCCAGCAGTTTTGGGCAGGGGGAACAAGAGACCCAGTACTTC. Translation: CASSFGQGEQETQYF.

The chain joins TRBV6-6 to TRBJ2-7, with 7 bases lining up with TRBD2. This CDR3 is 15 amino acids long. The V gene end was trimmed by 7 bases and the J gene end by 1 base; junction bases not matched to a gene: 10. Germline CDR1 MNHNY, CDR2 SVGAGI (reference sequence). As DNA, the CDR3 is TGTGCCAGCACCCGATTGTTGGGGGGGTCCTACGAGCAGTACTTC. Amino acids: CASTRLLGGSYEQYF.

This clone appeared a single time. The chain joins TRBV7-8 to TRBJ1-2, with D unresolved. Trimming stripped 2 bases from V and 1 base from J, with 8 bases between. The CDR3 spans 14 residues. The germline V gene has CDR1 SGHVS and CDR2 FQNEAQ. Written as DNA, the CDR3 is TGTGCCAGCAGCTTATCTCGCGATAACTATGGCTACACCTTC. Its protein is CASSLSRDNYGYTF. Variable domain in full (rest from reference TRBV7-8 and TRBJ1-2): GAGVSQSPRYKVAKRGQDVALRCDPISGHVSLFWYQQALGQGPEFLTYFQNEAQLDKSGLPSDRFFAERPEGSVSTLKIQRTQQEDSAVYLCASSLSRDNYGYTFGSGTRLTVV.

The V and J genes are TRBV6-1 and TRBJ1-5, with 7 nucleotides matching TRBD1. This CDR3 region has 13 residues. After removal of 7 bases from V and 7 bases from J, the junction contained 7 bases not matched to a gene. Germline V lookup: CDR1 MNHNS, CDR2 SASEGT. The CDR3, as DNA: TGTGCCAGCACCCCAGGGGGAGTACAGCCCCAGCATTTT. Translated, it gives CASTPGGVQPQHF.

V and J are TRBV5-1 and TRBJ2-5, with 8 positions matching TRBD2. CDR1 SGHRS and CDR2 YFSETQ come from the germline V gene. The CDR3 is 17 amino acids. V trimming: 0 bases; J trimming: 7 bases; junction bases outside the gene matches: 14. The chain's CDR3 is CASSLEASGLGGATQYF. CDR3 DNA sequence: TGCGCCAGCAGCTTGGAGGCTAGCGGGCTAGGCGGCGCGACCCAGTACTTC.

The chain carries TRBV14 and TRBJ2-5, with 7 bases lining up with TRBD2. With 1 base clipped from V and 0 bases from J, the junction kept 5 bases outside the gene matches. Per the germline V gene, CDR1 is SGHDN and CDR2 is FVKESK. This CDR3 is built from 16 residues. CDR3 bases: TGTGCCAGCAGCCAAGGGGGCGGGGGATACCAAGAGACCCAGTACTTC. Translating it yields CASSQGGGGYQETQYF.

The V and J genes are TRBV6-1 and TRBJ1-5, with TRBD1 as a possible D gene (6 bases). The CDR3 loop spans 15 amino acids. Germline-derived CDR1 and CDR2 are MNHNS and SASEGT. Deletions cut 3 bases from V and 6 bases from J, with 15 bases between. CDR3 sequence reads: CASSDGQSGIQPQHF. In DNA, the CDR3 is TGTGCCAGCAGTGATGGACAGTCCGGCATTCAGCCCCAGCATTTT.

This clone was recorded once. The rearrangement uses TRBV19 and TRBJ2-3; 9 positions match TRBD2. The CDR3 totals 13 residues. Per germline, CDR1 LNHDA and CDR2 SQIVND (reference sequence). Trimming cost V 6 bases and J 4 bases; bases outside gene matches: 2. In DNA, the CDR3 is TGTGCCAGTAGACTAGCGGGCGCAGATACGCAGTATTTT. Encoded protein: CASRLAGADTQYF.

The CDR3 here is CASSGTGANEKLFF. In DNA form, the CDR3 reads TGTGCCAGCAGTGGGACAGGGGCTAATGAAAAACTGTTTTTT. The V call is TRBV2, the J call TRBJ1-4; 9 bases match TRBD1. V was pared by 4 bases and J by 3 bases, with 0 bases of the junction left unmatched. The CDR3 runs to 14 residues. Per the germline V gene, CDR1 is SNHLY and CDR2 is FYNNEI.

This clone is medium-sized (0.01 to 0.1%) by share. This rearrangement joins TRBV19 to TRBJ2-5; 10 bases fit TRBD1. Per germline, CDR1 LNHDA and CDR2 SQIVND (reference sequence). The CDR3 is 13 residues long. The V gene end was trimmed by 8 bases and the J gene end by 7 bases; junction bases not matched to a gene: 7. The CDR3 sequence: CASDPGQGLTQYF. The CDR3 DNA follows: TGTGCCAGTGACCCGGGACAGGGGTTGACCCAGTACTTC.

V and J are TRBV28 and TRBJ1-3; 7 bases line up with TRBD1. The CDR3 is 15 amino acids. Unmatched junction bases numbered 6, after V lost 6 bases and J lost 1 base. Germline V lookup: CDR1 MDHEN, CDR2 SYDVKM. CDR3: CASRNEGASGNTIYF. As DNA, the CDR3 is TGTGCCAGCAGAAACGAGGGGGCTTCTGGAAACACCATATATTTT.